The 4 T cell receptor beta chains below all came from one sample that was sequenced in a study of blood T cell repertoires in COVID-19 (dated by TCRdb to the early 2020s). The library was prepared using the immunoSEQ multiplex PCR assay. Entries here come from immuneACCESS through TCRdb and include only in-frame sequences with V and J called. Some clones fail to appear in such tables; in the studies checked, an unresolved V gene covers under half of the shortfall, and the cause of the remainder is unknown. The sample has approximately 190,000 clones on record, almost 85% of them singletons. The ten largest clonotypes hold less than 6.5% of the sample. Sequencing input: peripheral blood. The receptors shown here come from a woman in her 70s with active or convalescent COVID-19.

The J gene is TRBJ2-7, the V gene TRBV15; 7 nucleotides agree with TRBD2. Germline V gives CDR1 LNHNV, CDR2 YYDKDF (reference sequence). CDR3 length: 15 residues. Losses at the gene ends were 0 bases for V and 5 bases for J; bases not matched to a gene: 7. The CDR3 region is CATSRDVGGFDEQYF. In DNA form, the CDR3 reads TGTGCCACCAGCAGAGACGTCGGGGGGTTCGACGAGCAGTACTTC.

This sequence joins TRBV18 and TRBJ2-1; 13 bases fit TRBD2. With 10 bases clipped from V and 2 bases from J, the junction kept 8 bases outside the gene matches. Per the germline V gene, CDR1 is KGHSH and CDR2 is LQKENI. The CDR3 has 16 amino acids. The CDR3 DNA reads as TGTGCCACCCTTCCCGGACTAGCGGGAGCCTACAATGAGCAGTTCTTC. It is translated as CATLPGLAGAYNEQFF.

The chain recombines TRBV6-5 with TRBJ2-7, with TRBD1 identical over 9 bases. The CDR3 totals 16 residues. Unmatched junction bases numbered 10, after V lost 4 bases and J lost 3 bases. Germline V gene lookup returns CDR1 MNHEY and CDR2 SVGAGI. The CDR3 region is CASSLQGAFTYYEQYF. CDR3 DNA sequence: TGTGCCAGCAGTTTACAGGGGGCGTTTACTTACTACGAGCAGTACTTC.

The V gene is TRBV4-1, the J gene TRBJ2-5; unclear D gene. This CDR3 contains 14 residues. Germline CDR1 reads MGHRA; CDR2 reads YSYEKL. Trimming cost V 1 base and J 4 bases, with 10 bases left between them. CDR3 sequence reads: CASSQVAPRETQYF. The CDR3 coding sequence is TGCGCCAGCAGCCAAGTCGCACCTAGAGAGACCCAGTACTTC.